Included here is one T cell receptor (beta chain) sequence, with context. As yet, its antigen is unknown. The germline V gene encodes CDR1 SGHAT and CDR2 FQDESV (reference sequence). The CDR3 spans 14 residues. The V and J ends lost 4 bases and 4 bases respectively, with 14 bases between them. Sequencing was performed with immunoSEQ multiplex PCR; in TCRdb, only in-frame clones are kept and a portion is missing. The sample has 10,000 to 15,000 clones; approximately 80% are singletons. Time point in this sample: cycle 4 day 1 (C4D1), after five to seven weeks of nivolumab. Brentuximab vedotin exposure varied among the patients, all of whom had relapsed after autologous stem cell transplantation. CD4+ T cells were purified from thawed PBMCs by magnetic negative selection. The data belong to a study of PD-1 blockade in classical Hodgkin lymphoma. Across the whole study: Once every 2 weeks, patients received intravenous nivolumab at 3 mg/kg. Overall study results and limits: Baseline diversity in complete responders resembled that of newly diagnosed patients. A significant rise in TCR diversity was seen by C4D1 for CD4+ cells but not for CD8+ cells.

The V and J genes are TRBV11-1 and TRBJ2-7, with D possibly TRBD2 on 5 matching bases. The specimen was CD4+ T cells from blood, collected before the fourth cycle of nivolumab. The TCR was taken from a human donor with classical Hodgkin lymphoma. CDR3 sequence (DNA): TGTGCCAGCAGCTCCCGACTACGTAGGTACGAGCAGTACTTC. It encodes CASSSRLRRYEQYF.